This entry lists 25 T cell receptor beta chains sequenced from one sample in a study of immune characteristics of hereditary and idiopathic chronic pancreatitis. Data came from immunoSEQ multiplex PCR; TCRdb stores just in-frame clones and leaves some out. The sample contains some 15,000 clones, roughly 70% of which appear only once. The pancreas tissue came from patients undergoing total pancreatectomy with islet autotransplantation. Sequences were obtained from pancreas tissue with hereditary chronic pancreatitis. These receptor sequences come from a human donor with chronic pancreatitis.

This clone came up once. This chain links TRBV6-5 with TRBJ2-7, with D maybe TRBD2 (6 bases). Germline V gene sequence: CDR1 MNHEY, CDR2 SVGAGI. There are 13 residues in the CDR3. Trimming took 5 bases from V and 1 from J, leaving 9 bases between them. The DNA for the CDR3 is TGTGCCAGCAGTCCGGGGGAGTCCTACGAGCAGTACTTC. Translation gives CASSPGESYEQYF.

The chain uses TRBV15 and TRBJ1-5; a weak D match, TRBD1 (5 bases). CDR1 is LNHNV, CDR2 YYDKDF, per germline (reference sequence). The CDR3 is 16 amino acids. Between the trimmed V and J ends, which lost 3 bases and 4 bases, there was a span of 16 bases. DNA of the CDR3: TGTGCCACCAGCAGGGGGGAGCAGGTTGGAAATCAGCCCCAGCATTTT. Protein product: CATSRGEQVGNQPQHF.

This clone was detected once. V gene TRBV21-1 combines with J gene TRBJ1-4. TRBV21-1 is marked as a pseudogene. This CDR3 is built from 16 residues. In DNA, the CDR3 is TGTGCCAGCAGCAAAGTCCCGCCGGGGCGGGGGGAAAAACTGTTTTTT. Amino acid sequence: CASSKVPPGRGEKLFF.

V and J are TRBV29-1 and TRBJ1-2; 8 positions agree with TRBD1. Germline lookup yields CDR1 SQVTM and CDR2 ANQGSEA. The CDR3 spans 12 residues. Germline trimming cut 7 bases from V and 12 bases from J; bases unmatched to any gene: 13. CDR3 region: CSAQTPGQANTF. DNA of the CDR3: TGCAGCGCTCAAACTCCGGGACAGGCAAACACCTTC.

The CDR3 protein is CASSWDRVPYEQYF. The CDR3 nucleotides read TGTGCCAGCAGCTGGGACAGGGTTCCCTACGAGCAGTACTTC. The chain couples TRBV5-5 to TRBJ2-7, with TRBD1 identical over 9 bases. CDR1 is SGHKS and CDR2 is YYEKEE in the germline V gene (reference sequence). V gave up 3 bases and J gave up 2 bases; unmatched junction bases: 3. The CDR3 contains 14 residues.

The chain recombines TRBV6-2 or TRBV6-3 with TRBJ2-7, with no clear D. The CDR3 consists of 11 residues. CDR1 MNHEY and CDR2 SVGEGT come from the germline V gene. The V end was cut by 5 bases, the J end by 3 bases, with 5 bases between. CDR3 residues: CASSLLYEQYF. DNA for the CDR3: TGTGCCAGCAGTCTCCTCTACGAGCAGTACTTC.

V usage is TRBV19 and J usage is TRBJ1-1, with 10 bases matching TRBD1. With 3 bases clipped from V and 6 bases from J, the junction kept 7 bases outside the gene matches. There are 15 residues in the CDR3. Germline CDR1 is LNHDA and CDR2 is SQIVND (reference sequence). The CDR3: CASSMVGTGDAEAFF. The CDR3 DNA follows: TGTGCCAGTAGTATGGTCGGGACAGGGGACGCTGAAGCTTTCTTT.

As for this clone: Other DNA sequences in this specimen translate into the identical CDR3. V gene TRBV5-1 combines with J gene TRBJ2-5; 7 positions agree with TRBD2. V lost 4 bases to trimming and J lost 1 base; unmatched junction nucleotides: 7. Looked up from germline, CDR1 is SGHRS and CDR2 is YFSETQ. The CDR3 covers 15 residues. CDR3 nucleotides: TGCGCCAGCAGCGTGGGGGGGGGTTCCCAAGAGACCCAGTACTTC. The encoded protein is CASSVGGGSQETQYF.

The chain links TRBV7-2 to TRBJ2-5, with D perhaps TRBD2 (6 bases). Germline CDR1 is SGHTA and CDR2 is FQGNSA. V lost 0 bases and J 5 bases, leaving 16 bases between the germline ends. The CDR3 is 16 residues long. In DNA form, the CDR3 reads TGTGCCAGCAGCTTAGCGCTGTCGGGAGTCTGGGAGACCCAGTACTTC. Its translation: CASSLALSGVWETQYF.

J is TRBJ2-2 and V is TRBV28, with D unclear. Trimming took 4 bases from V and 0 from J, leaving 3 bases between them. There are 13 residues in the CDR3. Germline V gene data show CDR1 as MDHEN and CDR2 as SYDVKM. CDR3 loop: CASSSSNTGELFF. The CDR3 DNA follows: TGTGCCAGCAGTTCATCGAACACCGGGGAGCTGTTTTTT.

This chain connects TRBV11-1 to TRBJ1-1, with D possibly being TRBD1 (6 bases). The V end was cut by 5 bases, the J end by 2 bases, with 18 bases between. The CDR3 runs 16 residues. Per germline, CDR1 SGHAT and CDR2 FQDESV (reference sequence). The CDR3 spells CASSKGGATANTEAFF. In DNA form, the CDR3 reads TGTGCCAGCAGCAAAGGGGGGGCTACAGCCAACACTGAAGCTTTCTTT.

This clone appeared a few times. The CDR3 sequence: CASSQQETGLYHQYF. The CDR3 DNA sequence: TGCGCCAGCAGCCAGCAAGAGACAGGGCTTTACCATCAGTACTTC. The rearrangement links TRBV4-1 to TRBJ2-5; TRBD1 aligns across 7 bases. V lost 3 bases and J lost 11; bases outside the gene matches: 15. The CDR3 length is 15 residues. Per germline, CDR1 MGHRA and CDR2 YSYEKL.

The chain recombines TRBV7-3 with TRBJ2-3; no clear D gene. CDR1 and CDR2 (germline): SGHTA, FQGTGA. The CDR3 totals 13 residues. Trimming shortened V by 3 bases and J by 4 bases, and 8 bases separated the two germline ends. CDR3 DNA: TGTGCCAGCAGCTTGCTCCATTCAGATACGCAGTATTTT. This encodes CASSLLHSDTQYF.

CDR3 sequence reads: CASSLGGLAGAQETQYF. The CDR3 DNA is TGCGCCAGCAGCTTGGGGGGACTAGCGGGAGCCCAGGAGACCCAGTACTTC. The chain uses TRBV5-1 and TRBJ2-5; 14 bases match TRBD2. The germline CDR1 and CDR2 sequences are SGHRS and YFSETQ. The CDR3 extends over 17 amino acids. V was clipped by 0 bases and J by 5 bases; unmatched bases: 6.

V and J are TRBV2 and TRBJ1-5; D not resolved. Per the germline V gene, CDR1 is SNHLY and CDR2 is FYNNEI. V was pared by 3 bases and J by 4 bases, with 10 bases between. This CDR3 has 14 amino acids. In DNA, the CDR3 is TGTGCCAGCAGTGATATTCTTTTTAATCAGCCCCAGCATTTT. Residues: CASSDILFNQPQHF.

This clone was seen more than once but under ten times. The chain joins TRBV5-1 to TRBJ2-5; 13 nucleotides match TRBD2. The CDR3 totals 17 residues. The V gene end was trimmed by 0 bases and the J gene end by 4 bases; junction bases not matched to a gene: 6. The germline CDR1 and CDR2 sequences are SGHRS and YFSETQ. CDR3 nucleotides: TGCGCCAGCAGCTTGGTTGGGGGACTAGCGGGGATAGAGACCCAGTACTTC. It yields the protein CASSLVGGLAGIETQYF.

The chain joins TRBV3-1 (or the pseudogene TRBV3-2) to TRBJ1-2; a possible D gene is TRBD1 (5 bases). This CDR3 is built from 15 residues. In germline, CDR1 is LGHDT, CDR2 YNNKEL (reference sequence). V lost 0 bases to trimming and J lost 8 bases, with 16 bases between them. CDR3 coding DNA: TGTGCCAGCAGCCAAGATTTAGCAGGGAATCGCGGCTACACCTTC. Its translation is CASSQDLAGNRGYTF.

The J gene is TRBJ1-2, the V gene TRBV7-8, with TRBD1 as a possible D gene (5 bases). The V and J ends lost 3 bases and 5 bases respectively, with 7 bases between them. Germline V CDR1 and CDR2: SGHVS, FQNEAQ. This CDR3 contains 12 residues. The CDR3 loop is CASSFGAYGYTF. The CDR3 DNA is TGTGCCAGCAGCTTCGGGGCGTATGGCTACACCTTC.

The J gene is TRBJ1-1, the V gene TRBV7-9; no definite D call. This CDR3 has 14 amino acids. Germline V gives CDR1 SEHNR, CDR2 FQNEAQ (reference sequence). Trimming removed 5 bases from V and 0 bases from J, with 10 bases in between. The CDR3 here is CASSPQRMNTEAFF. CDR3 coding DNA: TGTGCCAGCAGCCCGCAGAGAATGAACACTGAAGCTTTCTTT. The full variable domain, in which reference TRBV7-9 and TRBJ1-1 provide the parts outside the CDR3, is DTGVSQNPRHKITKRGQNVTFRCDPISEHNRLYWYRQTLGQGPEFLTYFQNEAQLEKSRLLSDRFSAERPKGSFSTLEIQRTEQGDSAMYLCASSPQRMNTEAFFGQGTRLTVV.

The chain uses TRBV4-2 and TRBJ1-2; no reliable D call. From germline, CDR1 is LGHNA and CDR2 YNFKEQ. Trimming took off 1 base at V and 3 bases at J, with 9 bases between the two ends. The CDR3 contains 14 residues. CDR3 coding DNA: TGTGCCAGCAGCCAAGGAACACTTCACTATGGCTACACCTTC. Its translation: CASSQGTLHYGYTF.

The chain links TRBV5-1 to TRBJ2-1; either TRBD1 or TRBD2 may supply D (7 bases each). This CDR3 contains 15 residues. Germline assignment: CDR1 SGHRS and CDR2 YFSETQ. The V gene lost 5 bases and the J gene lost 6 bases, with 18 bases spanning the gap. The CDR3: CASRPGTAGTNEQFF. CDR3 DNA: TGCGCCAGCAGACCCGGGACAGCGGGAACCAATGAGCAGTTCTTC.

The chain recombines TRBV29-1 with TRBJ2-1, with 10 positions matching TRBD2. J gave up 0 bases and V 2 bases, and 13 bases lay outside the gene matches. Germline CDR1 reads SQVTM; CDR2 reads ANQGSEA. The CDR3 runs 19 residues. The CDR3 reads CSVETPGTSETSSYNEQFF. CDR3 DNA: TGCAGCGTTGAAACCCCCGGGACTAGCGAGACGAGCTCCTACAATGAGCAGTTCTTC.

The chain is built from TRBV2 and TRBJ2-1, with 7 bases lining up with TRBD2. Germline assignment: CDR1 SNHLY and CDR2 FYNNEI. The CDR3 runs 14 residues. Unmatched junction bases numbered 4, after V lost 7 bases and J lost 1 base. For the CDR3, the DNA is TGTGCCAGCAATGCGGGAGCGTCCTACAATGAGCAGTTCTTC. This sequence encodes CASNAGASYNEQFF.

This clone was observed a few times. The chain couples TRBV7-9 to TRBJ1-5; weak D call: TRBD1 (6 bases). CDR3 length equals 15 residues. CDR1 is SEHNR, CDR2 FQNEAQ, per germline (reference sequence). Deletions cut 1 base from V and 3 bases from J, with 10 bases between. The chain's CDR3 is CASSLVGGANQPQHF. For the CDR3, the DNA is TGTGCCAGCAGCTTAGTTGGGGGGGCCAATCAGCCCCAGCATTTT.

V gene TRBV19 combines with J gene TRBJ2-5; tentative D call: TRBD2 (6 bases). Germline CDR1 and CDR2: LNHDA and SQIVND (reference sequence). Trimming stripped 10 bases from V and 2 bases from J, with 11 bases between. The CDR3 contains 12 residues. This CDR3 reads CATRGDQETQYF. DNA for the CDR3: TGTGCCACCCGCGGGGATCAAGAGACCCAGTACTTC.